The 13 T cell receptor beta chains listed next were all sequenced from one sample in a study of sequential checkpoint blockade in melanoma. The sample's treatment: randomized to nivolumab then ipilimumab (arm A) or the reverse (arm B). Clones were sequenced by immunoSEQ multiplex PCR, and TCRdb holds only the in-frame ones, with some missing. The table has about 5,300 clones, around 53% seen once. Sequencing used CD8+ T cells sorted from blood (inferred from file names), obtained from a patient given nivolumab and ipilimumab in sequence. The receptors derive from a human donor with melanoma.

This clone was detected once. This CDR3 is also generated by other DNA sequences in the sample. Written as DNA, the CDR3 is TGTGCCAGCAGGGAACTAGCGGGGCCGACCCAAGAGACCCAGTACTTC. Amino acid sequence: CASRELAGPTQETQYF. The chain couples TRBV2 to TRBJ2-5, with 10 bases that match TRBD2. V shed 6 bases and J 1 base; nucleotides not matched to a gene: 8. Germline V gene sequence: CDR1 SNHLY, CDR2 FYNNEI. The CDR3 spans 16 residues.

The rearrangement joins TRBV5-6 to TRBJ2-7; TRBD1 matches at 7 bases. Germline V gene data show CDR1 as SGHDT and CDR2 as YYEEEE. This CDR3 has 13 amino acids. V lost 0 bases, J lost 4 bases, and 1 base stayed unmatched. The CDR3 sequence is CASSLDRGYEQYF. DNA of the CDR3: TGTGCCAGCAGCTTGGACAGGGGATACGAGCAGTACTTC.

This clone was detected only a few times. The chain employs TRBV7-8 and TRBJ2-7; D remains unclear. The CDR3 extends over 11 amino acids. The V gene lost 4 bases and the J gene lost 5 bases, with 6 bases spanning the gap. Per germline, CDR1 SGHVS and CDR2 FQNEAQ. The CDR3 reads CASSSFDEQYF. CDR3 nucleotides: TGTGCCAGCAGCTCGTTTGACGAGCAGTACTTC.

Written as DNA, the CDR3 is TGCGCCAGCAGCTTGGTCGCTACTAGCGACTACAATGAGCAGTTCTTC. This sequence encodes CASSLVATSDYNEQFF. The chain links TRBV5-1 to TRBJ2-1; 7 bases align to TRBD2. V shed 0 bases and J 3 bases; nucleotides not matched to a gene: 6. CDR3 length: 16 amino acids. Germline values: CDR1 SGHRS, CDR2 YFSETQ.

The chain has TRBV9 and TRBJ1-2; D ambiguous. Germline V gene lookup returns CDR1 SGDLS and CDR2 YYNGEE. The CDR3 is made up of 16 amino acids. V lost 0 bases and J 0 bases, leaving 12 bases between the germline ends. CDR3 DNA: TGTGCCAGCAGCGTAGGGGCAACCTTAGCTAACTATGGCTACACCTTC. Translated: CASSVGATLANYGYTF.

The CDR3 DNA reads as TGTGCCAGCAGCTTAGTCTTCGGGACAGGAGGGTCCTACAATGAGCAGTTCTTC. Amino acids: CASSLVFGTGGSYNEQFF. J is TRBJ2-1 and V is TRBV7-6; 8 bases are a match to TRBD1. This CDR3 is built from 18 residues. J gave up 1 base and V 1 base, and 9 bases lay outside the gene matches. From germline, CDR1 is SGHVS and CDR2 FNYEAQ.

V is TRBV30 and J is TRBJ2-5; D is possibly TRBD1 (6 bases). CDR1 is GTSNPN and CDR2 is SVGIG in the germline V gene (reference sequence). Trimming left V 2 bases short and J 2 bases short, with 12 bases between. CDR3 length equals 14 residues. The CDR3 sequence is CAWSITGNQETQYF. In DNA, the CDR3 is TGTGCCTGGAGTATAACAGGGAATCAAGAGACCCAGTACTTC.

This clone was counted a few times. The chain is built from TRBV15 and TRBJ1-1; TRBD1 agrees at 8 bases. Germline trimming cut 0 bases from V and 10 bases from J; bases unmatched to any gene: 7. The CDR3 is made up of 14 amino acids. The germline V gene has CDR1 LNHNV and CDR2 YYDKDF (reference sequence). As DNA, the CDR3 is TGTGCCACCAGCAGAGAGGGCCTACAGGGGGGAGCTTTCTTT. Translating it yields CATSREGLQGGAFF.

This chain uses TRBV6-5 with TRBJ2-7, with D possibly being TRBD1 (5 bases). The V end lost 5 bases, the J end lost 3 bases, and 11 bases lay between the germline ends. This CDR3 has 13 amino acids. Germline V lookup: CDR1 MNHEY, CDR2 SVGAGI. CDR3 sequence (DNA): TGTGCCAGCAGTCCGGACACATTCTACGAGCAGTACTTC. This gives the protein CASSPDTFYEQYF.

This clone ranks as medium-sized. The chain carries TRBV7-2 and TRBJ2-7; 8 bases fit TRBD2. In germline, CDR1 is SGHTA, CDR2 FQGNSA. The CDR3 consists of 15 residues. V shed 6 bases, J shed 6 bases, and the junction held 13 bases outside the gene matches. CDR3 amino acids: CASSLSGGAWFEQYF. DNA for the CDR3: TGTGCCAGCAGTCTTTCGGGGGGGGCCTGGTTCGAGCAGTACTTC.

This clone was seen a handful of times. The rearrangement joins TRBV5-4 to TRBJ2-3, with TRBD2 identical over 7 bases. V was pared by 0 bases and J by 0 bases, with 7 bases of the junction left unmatched. Germline values: CDR1 SGHNT, CDR2 YYREEE (reference sequence). The CDR3 runs 17 residues. DNA for the CDR3: TGTGCCAGCAGCTTGGTACCCGGGACTACCAGCACAGATACGCAGTATTTT. Its translation is CASSLVPGTTSTDTQYF.

The rearrangement joins TRBV27 to TRBJ2-1; 10 bases fit TRBD2. The germline V gene encodes CDR1 MNHEY and CDR2 SMNVEV (reference sequence). The CDR3 has 12 residues. Germline trimming cut 6 bases from V and 9 bases from J; bases unmatched to any gene: 2. As DNA, the CDR3 is TGTGCCAGCAGGGGACTAGCGTCTGAGCAGTTCTTC. As protein: CASRGLASEQFF.

The CDR3 protein is CASSLGGPTDTQYF. The CDR3, as DNA: TGTGCCAGCAGCTTAGGGGGGCCCACAGATACGCAGTATTTT. This chain connects TRBV7-6 to TRBJ2-3, with D tentatively TRBD1 (6 bases). V lost 1 base, J lost 2 bases, and 7 bases lay in between. CDR3 length: 14 amino acids. Germline-derived CDR1 and CDR2 are SGHVS and FNYEAQ.